A selection of T cell receptor beta chains follows, all from one sample in a study of OX40 agonist ivuxolimab in advanced cancers. TCRdb keeps only in-frame clones here, not all; method: immunoSEQ multiplex PCR. Among 65,000 to 80,000 clones listed, about 93% were seen once. The sample consisted of CD4+ or CD8+ T cells sorted from blood, taken in a trial of the OX40 agonist ivuxolimab. The source of these receptors is an adult with an advanced solid tumor such as melanoma, head and neck, liver or kidney cancer. Both conserved end residues are trimmed from each CDR3.

V	J	CDR3
TRBV6-5	TRBJ2-7	ASSQDYYEQY
TRBV7-6	TRBJ1-1	ASSLGEGGEAF
TRBV4-3	TRBJ1-2	ASSQDRTNYGYT
TRBV13	TRBJ2-5	ASSVYQETQY
TRBV11-2	TRBJ2-5	ASSPWTAQETQY
TRBV11-2	TRBJ2-7	ASSLDKGGTPGQKSYEQY
TRBV5-1	TRBJ2-1	ASSPSGTGNLEQF
TRBV15	TRBJ2-1	ATSTRQSNNEQF
TRBV14	TRBJ1-4	ASSFGTLGAGEKLF
TRBV29-1	TRBJ2-2	SVYGATGELF
TRBV19	TRBJ2-3	ASSMRGLVTTDTQY
TRBV11-3	TRBJ2-2	ASSLGPGELF
TRBV2	TRBJ2-6	ASTFSSGANVLT
TRBV6-6	TRBJ2-1	ASSSGTPSLGNEQF
TRBV7-6	TRBJ2-5	ASRVEETQY
TRBV27	TRBJ2-3	ASMSLAVSTDTQY
TRBV5-6	TRBJ1-1	ASSFGRNTEAF
TRBV6-1	TRBJ2-1	ASSELASRKGNEQF
TRBV9	TRBJ2-3	ASSARDRVTDTQY
TRBV5-1	TRBJ2-3	ASSSYRGRVWTDTQY
TRBV5-1	TRBJ2-7	ASSLAGGEQY
TRBV7-9	TRBJ2-5	ASSPLGGGETQY
TRBV6-5	TRBJ1-2	ASTLMWGTADGYT
TRBV30	TRBJ2-7	AWRIGGVEQY
TRBV5-1	TRBJ1-5	ASSPTGGEPQH